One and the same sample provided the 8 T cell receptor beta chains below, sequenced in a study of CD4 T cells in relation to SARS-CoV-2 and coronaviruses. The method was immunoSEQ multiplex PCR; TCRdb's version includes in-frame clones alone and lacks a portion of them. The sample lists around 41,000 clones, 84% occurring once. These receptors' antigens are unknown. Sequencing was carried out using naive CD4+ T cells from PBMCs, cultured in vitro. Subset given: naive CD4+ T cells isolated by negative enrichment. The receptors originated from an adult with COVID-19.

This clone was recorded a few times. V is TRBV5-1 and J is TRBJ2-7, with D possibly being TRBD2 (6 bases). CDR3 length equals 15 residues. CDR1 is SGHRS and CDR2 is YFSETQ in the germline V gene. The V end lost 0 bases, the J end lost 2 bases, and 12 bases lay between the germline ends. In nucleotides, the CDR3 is TGCGCCAGCAGCTTGGAGATAGCGGTGACCTACGAGCAGTACTTC. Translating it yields CASSLEIAVTYEQYF.

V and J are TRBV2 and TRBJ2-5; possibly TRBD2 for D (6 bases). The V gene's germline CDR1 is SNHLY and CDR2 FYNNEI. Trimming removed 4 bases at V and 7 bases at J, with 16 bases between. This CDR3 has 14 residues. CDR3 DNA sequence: TGTGCCAGCAGTGGGGGAGGTGATGGGGGGACCCAGTACTTC. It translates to CASSGGGDGGTQYF.

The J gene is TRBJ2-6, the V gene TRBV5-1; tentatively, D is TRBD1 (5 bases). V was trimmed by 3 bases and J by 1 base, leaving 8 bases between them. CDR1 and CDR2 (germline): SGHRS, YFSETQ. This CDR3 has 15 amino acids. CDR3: CASSSQGSGANVLTF. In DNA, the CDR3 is TGCGCCAGCAGCTCCCAGGGATCTGGGGCCAACGTCCTGACTTTC.

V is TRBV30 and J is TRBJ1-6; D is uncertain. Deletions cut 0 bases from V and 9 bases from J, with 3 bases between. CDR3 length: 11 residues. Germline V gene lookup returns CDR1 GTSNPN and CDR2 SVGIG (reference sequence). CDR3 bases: TGTGCCTGGAGTGTGAGTTCACCCCTCCACTTT. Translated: CAWSVSSPLHF.

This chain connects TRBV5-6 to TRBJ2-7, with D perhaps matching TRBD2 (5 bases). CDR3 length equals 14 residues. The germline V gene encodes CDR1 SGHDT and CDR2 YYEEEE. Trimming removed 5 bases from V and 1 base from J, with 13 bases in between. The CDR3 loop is CASSPDGLSYEQYF. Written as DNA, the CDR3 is TGTGCCAGCAGTCCCGACGGACTGTCCTACGAGCAGTACTTC. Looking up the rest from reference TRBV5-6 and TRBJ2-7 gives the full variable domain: DAGVTQSPTHLIKTRGQQVTLRCSPKSGHDTVSWYQQALGQGPQFIFQYYEEEERQRGNFPDRFSGHQFPNYSSELNVNALLLGDSALYLCASSPDGLSYEQYFGPGTRLTVT.

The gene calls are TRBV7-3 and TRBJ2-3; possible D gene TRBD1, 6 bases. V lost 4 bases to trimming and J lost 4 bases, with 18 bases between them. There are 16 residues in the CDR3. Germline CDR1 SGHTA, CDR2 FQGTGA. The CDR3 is CASSSQGIGFPDTQYF. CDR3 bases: TGTGCCAGCAGCTCTCAGGGGATCGGTTTTCCAGATACGCAGTATTTT.

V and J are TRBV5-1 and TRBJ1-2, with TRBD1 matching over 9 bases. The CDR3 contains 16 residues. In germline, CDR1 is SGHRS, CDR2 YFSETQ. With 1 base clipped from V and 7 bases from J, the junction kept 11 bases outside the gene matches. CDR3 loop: CASSLSTGGNGGGYTF. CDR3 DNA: TGCGCCAGCAGCTTGTCTACAGGGGGCAATGGTGGTGGCTACACCTTC.

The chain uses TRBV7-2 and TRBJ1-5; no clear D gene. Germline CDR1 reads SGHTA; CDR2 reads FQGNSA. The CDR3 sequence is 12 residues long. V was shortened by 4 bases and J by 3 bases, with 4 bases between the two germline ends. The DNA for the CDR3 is TGTGCCAGCAGCTACTTCAATCAGCCCCAGCATTTT. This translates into CASSYFNQPQHF.